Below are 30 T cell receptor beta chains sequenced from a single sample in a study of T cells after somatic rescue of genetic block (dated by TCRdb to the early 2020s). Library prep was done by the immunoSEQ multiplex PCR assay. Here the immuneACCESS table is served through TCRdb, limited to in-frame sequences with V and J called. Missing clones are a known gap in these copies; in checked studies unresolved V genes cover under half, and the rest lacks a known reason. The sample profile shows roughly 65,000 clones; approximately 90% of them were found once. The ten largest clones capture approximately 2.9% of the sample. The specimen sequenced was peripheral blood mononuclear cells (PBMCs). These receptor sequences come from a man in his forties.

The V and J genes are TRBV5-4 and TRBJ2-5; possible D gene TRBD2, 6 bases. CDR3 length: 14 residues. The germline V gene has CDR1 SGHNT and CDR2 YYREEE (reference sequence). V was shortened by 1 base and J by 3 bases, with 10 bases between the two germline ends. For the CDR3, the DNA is TGTGCCAGCAGCTTGATCGGGGGTGAAGAGACCCAGTACTTC. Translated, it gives CASSLIGGEETQYF.

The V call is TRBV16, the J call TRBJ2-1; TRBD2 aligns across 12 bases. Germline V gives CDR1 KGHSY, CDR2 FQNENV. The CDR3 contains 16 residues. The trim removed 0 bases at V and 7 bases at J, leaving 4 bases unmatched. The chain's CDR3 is CASSQSRLAGENEQFF. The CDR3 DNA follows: TGTGCCAGCAGCCAATCGAGACTAGCGGGGGAAAATGAGCAGTTCTTC.

CDR3 in DNA: TGTGCCAGCAGCTTGGGGGACTACCAAGAGCGGGAGACCCAGTACTTC. Its protein is CASSLGDYQERETQYF. The J gene is TRBJ2-5, the V gene TRBV7-9; TRBD2 agrees at 7 bases. The J segment lost 5 bases and the V segment lost 3 bases, leaving 12 bases of the junction unmatched. The germline CDR1 and CDR2 sequences are SEHNR and FQNEAQ (reference sequence). The CDR3 has 16 residues.

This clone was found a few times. The CDR3: CASSVARQPQHF. The CDR3, as DNA: TGTGCCAGCAGCGTAGCCCGCCAACCCCAGCATTTT. The rearrangement uses TRBV9 and TRBJ1-5; D unresolved. The CDR3 contains 12 residues. Deletions cut 0 bases from V and 10 bases from J, with 8 bases between. CDR1 and CDR2 from the germline V gene are SGDLS and YYNGEE. Complete variable domain (other parts from reference TRBV9 and TRBJ1-5): DSGVTQTPKHLITATGQRVTLRCSPRSGDLSVYWYQQSLDQGLQFLIQYYNGEERAKGNILERFSAQQFPDLHSELNLSSLELGDSALYFCASSVARQPQHFGDGTRLSIL.

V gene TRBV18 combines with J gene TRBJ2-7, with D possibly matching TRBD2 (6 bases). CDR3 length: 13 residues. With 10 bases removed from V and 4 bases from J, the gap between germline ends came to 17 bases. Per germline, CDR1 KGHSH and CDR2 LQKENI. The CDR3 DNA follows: TGTGCCACCGCCGGGACTGAGCTATACGAGCAGTACTTC. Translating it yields CATAGTELYEQYF.

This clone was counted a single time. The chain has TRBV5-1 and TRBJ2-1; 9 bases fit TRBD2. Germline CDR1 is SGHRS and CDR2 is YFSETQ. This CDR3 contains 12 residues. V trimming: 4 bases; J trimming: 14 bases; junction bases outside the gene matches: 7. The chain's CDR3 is CASSITGTSKFF. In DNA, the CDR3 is TGCGCCAGCAGCATCACCGGGACTAGCAAGTTCTTC.

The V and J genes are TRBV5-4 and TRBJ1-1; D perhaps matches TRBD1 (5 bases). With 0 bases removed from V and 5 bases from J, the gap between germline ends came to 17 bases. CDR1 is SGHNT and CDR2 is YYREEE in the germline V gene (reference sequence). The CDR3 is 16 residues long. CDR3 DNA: TGTGCCAGCAGCTTGGGCACGGGGGTCGGGAATACTGAAGCTTTCTTT. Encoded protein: CASSLGTGVGNTEAFF.

The CDR3: CASSQDGSSYEQYF. The CDR3, as DNA: TGCGCCAGCAGCCAAGACGGGAGCTCCTACGAGCAGTACTTC. The chain employs TRBV4-1 and TRBJ2-7, with a tentative D call TRBD2 (6 bases). CDR1 and CDR2 (germline): MGHRA, YSYEKL. V was pared by 0 bases and J by 0 bases, with 6 bases between. The CDR3 has 14 amino acids.

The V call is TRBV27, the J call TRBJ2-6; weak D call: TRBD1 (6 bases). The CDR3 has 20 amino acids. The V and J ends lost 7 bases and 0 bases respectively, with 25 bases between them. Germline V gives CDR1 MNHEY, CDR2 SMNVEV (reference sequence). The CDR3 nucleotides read TGTGCCAGCACCTACCCAAGGGGGTGGGCTTTCAGCTCTGGGGCCAACGTCCTGACTTTC. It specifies CASTYPRGWAFSSGANVLTF. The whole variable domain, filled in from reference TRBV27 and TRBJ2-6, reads EAQVTQNPRYLITVTGKKLTVTCSQNMNHEYMSWYRQDPGLGLRQIYYSMNVEVTDKGDVPEGYKVSRKEKRNFPLILESPSPNQTSLYFCASTYPRGWAFSSGANVLTFGAGSRLTVL.

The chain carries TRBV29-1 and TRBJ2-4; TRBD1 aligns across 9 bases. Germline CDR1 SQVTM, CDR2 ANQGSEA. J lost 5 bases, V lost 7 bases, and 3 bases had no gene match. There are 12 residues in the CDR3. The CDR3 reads CSAGDRENIQYF. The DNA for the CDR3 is TGCAGCGCCGGGGACAGGGAAAACATTCAGTACTTC.

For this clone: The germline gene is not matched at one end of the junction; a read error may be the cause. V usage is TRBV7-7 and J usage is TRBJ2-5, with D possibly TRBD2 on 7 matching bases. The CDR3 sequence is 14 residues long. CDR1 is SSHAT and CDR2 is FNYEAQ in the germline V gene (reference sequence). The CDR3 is CASSRGGFGETQYF. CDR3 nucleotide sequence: TGTGCTAGCAGCAGGGGAGGGTTCGGAGAGACCCAGTACTTC.

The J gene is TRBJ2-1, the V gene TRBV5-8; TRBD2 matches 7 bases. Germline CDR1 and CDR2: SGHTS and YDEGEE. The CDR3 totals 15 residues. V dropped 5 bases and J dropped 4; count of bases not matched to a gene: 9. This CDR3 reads CASSRGRAPYNEQFF. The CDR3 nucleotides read TGTGCCAGCAGTCGAGGGAGGGCCCCTTACAATGAGCAGTTCTTC.

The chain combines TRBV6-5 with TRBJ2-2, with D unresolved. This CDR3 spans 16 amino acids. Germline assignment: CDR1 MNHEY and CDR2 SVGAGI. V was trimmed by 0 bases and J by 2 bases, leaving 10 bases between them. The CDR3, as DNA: TGTGCCAGCAGTTACTCCTACACCGGAAACACCGGGGAGCTGTTTTTT. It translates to CASSYSYTGNTGELFF.

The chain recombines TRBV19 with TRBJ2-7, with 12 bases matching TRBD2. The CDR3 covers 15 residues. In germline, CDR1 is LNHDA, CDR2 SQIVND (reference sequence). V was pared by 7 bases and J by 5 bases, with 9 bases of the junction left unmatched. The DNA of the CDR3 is TGTGCCAGTACCCCGACTAGCGGGAGTTTCAACGAGCAGTACTTC. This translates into CASTPTSGSFNEQYF.

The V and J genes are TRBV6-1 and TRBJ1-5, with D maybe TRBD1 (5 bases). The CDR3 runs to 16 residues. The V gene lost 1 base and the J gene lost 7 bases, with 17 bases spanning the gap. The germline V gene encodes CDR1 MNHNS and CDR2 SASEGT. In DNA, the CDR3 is TGTGCCAGCAGTGAAGGGATGGGGCAGGGAGGACAGCCCCAGCATTTT. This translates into CASSEGMGQGGQPQHF.

The CDR3 spells CASTSGTYNEQFF. CDR3 nucleotides: TGCGCCAGCACGAGCGGAACCTACAATGAGCAGTTCTTC. V usage is TRBV10-2 and J usage is TRBJ2-1; maybe TRBD2 (5 bases). The CDR3 consists of 13 residues. Germline lookup yields CDR1 WSHSY and CDR2 SAAADI. Trimming left V 7 bases short and J 2 bases short, with 9 bases between.

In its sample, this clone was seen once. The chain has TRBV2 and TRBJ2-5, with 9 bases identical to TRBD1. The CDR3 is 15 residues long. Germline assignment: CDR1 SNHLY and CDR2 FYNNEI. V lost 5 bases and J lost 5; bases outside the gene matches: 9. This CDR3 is CASSTGGRGGETQYF. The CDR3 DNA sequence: TGTGCCAGCAGTACAGGGGGCCGAGGTGGGGAGACCCAGTACTTC.

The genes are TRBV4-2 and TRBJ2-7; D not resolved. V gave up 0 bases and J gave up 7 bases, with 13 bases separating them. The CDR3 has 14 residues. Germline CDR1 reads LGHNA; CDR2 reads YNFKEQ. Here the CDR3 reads CASSQDLGRGEQYF. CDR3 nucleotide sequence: TGTGCCAGCAGCCAAGACTTAGGTAGAGGAGAGCAGTACTTC.

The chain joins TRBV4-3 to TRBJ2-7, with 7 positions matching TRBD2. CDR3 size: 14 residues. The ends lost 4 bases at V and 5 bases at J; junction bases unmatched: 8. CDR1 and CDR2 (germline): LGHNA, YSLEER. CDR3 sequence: CASSRLREVHEQYF. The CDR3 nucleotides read TGCGCCAGCAGCCGTCTACGGGAGGTCCACGAGCAGTACTTC.

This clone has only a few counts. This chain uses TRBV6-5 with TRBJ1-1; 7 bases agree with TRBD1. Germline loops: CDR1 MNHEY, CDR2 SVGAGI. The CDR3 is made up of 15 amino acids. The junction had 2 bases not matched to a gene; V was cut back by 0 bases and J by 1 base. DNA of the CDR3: TGTGCCAGCAGTTACTCGACAGGGAGGAACACTGAAGCTTTCTTT. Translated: CASSYSTGRNTEAFF.

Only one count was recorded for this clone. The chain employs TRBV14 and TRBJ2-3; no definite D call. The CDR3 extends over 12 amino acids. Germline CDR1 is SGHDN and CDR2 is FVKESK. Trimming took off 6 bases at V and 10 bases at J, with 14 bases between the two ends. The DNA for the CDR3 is TGTGCCAGCAGGCCAGTGGCAGGCGCGCAGTATTTT. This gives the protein CASRPVAGAQYF.

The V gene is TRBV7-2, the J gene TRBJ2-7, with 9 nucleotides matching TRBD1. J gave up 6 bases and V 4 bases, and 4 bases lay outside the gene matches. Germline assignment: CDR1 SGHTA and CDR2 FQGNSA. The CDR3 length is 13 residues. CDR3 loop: CASSSGTGTEQYF. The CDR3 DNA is TGTGCCAGCAGCTCCGGGACAGGGACCGAGCAGTACTTC. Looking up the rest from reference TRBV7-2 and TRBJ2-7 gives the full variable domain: GAGVSQSPSNKVTEKGKDVELRCDPISGHTALYWYRQSLGQGLEFLIYFQGNSAPDKSGLPSDRFSAERTGGSVSTLTIQRTQQEDSAVYLCASSSGTGTEQYFGPGTRLTVT.

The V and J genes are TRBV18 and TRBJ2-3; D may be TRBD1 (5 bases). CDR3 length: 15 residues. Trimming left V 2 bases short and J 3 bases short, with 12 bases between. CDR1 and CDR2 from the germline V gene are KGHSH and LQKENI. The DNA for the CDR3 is TGTGCCAGCTCACCATTGGGCAGGGATACAGATACGCAGTATTTT. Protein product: CASSPLGRDTDTQYF.

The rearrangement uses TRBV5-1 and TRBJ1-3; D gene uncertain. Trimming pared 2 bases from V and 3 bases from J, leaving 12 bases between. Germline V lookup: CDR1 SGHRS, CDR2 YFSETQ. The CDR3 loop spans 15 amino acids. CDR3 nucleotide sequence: TGCGCCAGCAGCTTCGAGGAAGGCGATGGAAACACCATATATTTT. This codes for CASSFEEGDGNTIYF. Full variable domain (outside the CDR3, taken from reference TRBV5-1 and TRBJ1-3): KAGVTQTPRYLIKTRGQQVTLSCSPISGHRSVSWYQQTPGQGLQFLFEYFSETQRNKGNFPGRFSGRQFSNSRSEMNVSTLELGDSALYLCASSFEEGDGNTIYFGEGSWLTVV.

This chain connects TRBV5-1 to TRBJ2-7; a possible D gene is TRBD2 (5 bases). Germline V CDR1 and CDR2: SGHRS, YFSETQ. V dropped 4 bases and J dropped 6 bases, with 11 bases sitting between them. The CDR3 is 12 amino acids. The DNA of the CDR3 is TGCGCCAGCAGCCCCGAGGGATTCGAGCAGTACTTC. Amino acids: CASSPEGFEQYF.

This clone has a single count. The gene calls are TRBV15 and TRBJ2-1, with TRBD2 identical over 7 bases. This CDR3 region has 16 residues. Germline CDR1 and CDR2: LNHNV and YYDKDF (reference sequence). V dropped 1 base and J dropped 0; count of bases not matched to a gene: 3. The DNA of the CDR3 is TGTGCCACCAGCAGAGTGGGGGGGGGCTCCTACAATGAGCAGTTCTTC. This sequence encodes CATSRVGGGSYNEQFF.

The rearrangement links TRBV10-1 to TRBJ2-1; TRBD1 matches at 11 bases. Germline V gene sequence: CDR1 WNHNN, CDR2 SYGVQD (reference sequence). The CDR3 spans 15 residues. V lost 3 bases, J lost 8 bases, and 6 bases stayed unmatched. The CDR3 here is CASSDRTGGRDEQFF. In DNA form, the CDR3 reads TGCGCCAGCAGTGACCGGACAGGGGGCAGGGATGAGCAGTTCTTC.

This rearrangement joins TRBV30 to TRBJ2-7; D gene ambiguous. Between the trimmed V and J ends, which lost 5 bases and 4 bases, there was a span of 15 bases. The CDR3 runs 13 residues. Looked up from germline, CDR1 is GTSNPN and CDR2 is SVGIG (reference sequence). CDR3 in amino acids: CAWDQRSGYEQYF. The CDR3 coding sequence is TGTGCCTGGGACCAGAGGAGTGGGTACGAGCAGTACTTC. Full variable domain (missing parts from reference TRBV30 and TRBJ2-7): SQTIHQWPATLVQPVGSPLSLECTVEGTSNPNLYWYRQAAGRGLQLLFYSVGIGQISSEVPQNLSASRPQDRQFILSSKKLLLSDSGFYLCAWDQRSGYEQYFGPGTRLTVT.

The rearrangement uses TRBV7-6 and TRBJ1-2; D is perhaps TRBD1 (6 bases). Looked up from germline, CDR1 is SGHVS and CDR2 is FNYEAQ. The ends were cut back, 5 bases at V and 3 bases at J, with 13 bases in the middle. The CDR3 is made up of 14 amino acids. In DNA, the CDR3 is TGTGCCAGCAGCCTCGGGGGGGCAGACTATGGCTACACCTTC. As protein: CASSLGGADYGYTF.

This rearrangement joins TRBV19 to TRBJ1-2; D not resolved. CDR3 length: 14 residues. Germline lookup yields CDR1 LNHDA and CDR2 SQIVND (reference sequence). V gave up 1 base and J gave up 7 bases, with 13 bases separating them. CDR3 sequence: CASSIGSVAGGYTF. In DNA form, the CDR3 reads TGTGCCAGTAGTATAGGGTCAGTCGCCGGTGGCTACACCTTC.